These 31 T cell receptor beta chains were sequenced from one sample in a study of blood T cell repertoires in COVID-19. Sequencing used immunoSEQ multiplex PCR; TCRdb keeps in-frame clones, though not all of them. Here the sample spans about 150,000 clones, 87% being singletons. The sequencing sample was made of PBMCs or T cells enriched from blood (not recorded which). The receptors were sampled from a woman between 35 and 50 years old who had been exposed to COVID-19.

The chain links TRBV2 to TRBJ1-1; TRBD1 agrees at 7 bases. Losses at the gene ends were 6 bases for V and 6 bases for J; bases not matched to a gene: 10. In germline, CDR1 is SNHLY, CDR2 FYNNEI. The CDR3 consists of 14 residues. As DNA, the CDR3 is TGTGCCAGCAGAAGTAGGGGGCGTAACGCTGAAGCTTTCTTT. Amino acid sequence: CASRSRGRNAEAFF.

The rearrangement links TRBV28 to TRBJ2-7, with D maybe TRBD1 (6 bases). Germline-derived CDR1 and CDR2 are MDHEN and SYDVKM. The CDR3 is 13 residues long. Deletions cut 3 bases from V and 7 bases from J, with 13 bases between. The CDR3 nucleotides are TGTGCCAGCAGTTTGGCCAAAAGGGGGGAGCAGTACTTC. Amino acid sequence: CASSLAKRGEQYF.

The gene calls are TRBV28 and TRBJ2-5; perhaps TRBD2 as D (5 bases). This CDR3 has 14 amino acids. V shed 8 bases and J shed 4 bases, with 17 bases lying between them. From germline, CDR1 is MDHEN and CDR2 SYDVKM. This CDR3 is CASGTTFEGETQYF. DNA of the CDR3: TGTGCCAGCGGAACTACCTTTGAGGGAGAGACCCAGTACTTC.

V gene TRBV19 combines with J gene TRBJ1-5; unclear D gene. The V end was cut by 6 bases, the J end by 0 bases, with 15 bases between. Germline V CDR1 and CDR2: LNHDA, SQIVND (reference sequence). The CDR3 has 16 residues. The CDR3 here is CASSSLLEYSNQPQHF. CDR3 DNA sequence: TGTGCCAGTAGCTCCCTTTTAGAATATAGCAATCAGCCCCAGCATTTT. Combining the CDR3 with reference TRBV19 and TRBJ1-5 gives the whole variable domain DGGITQSPKYLFRKEGQNVTLSCEQNLNHDAMYWYRQDPGQGLRLIYYSQIVNDFQKGDIAEGYSVSREKKESFPLTVTSAQKNPTAFYLCASSSLLEYSNQPQHFGDGTRLSIL.

This clone appeared a few times. The chain carries TRBV18 and TRBJ1-5; TRBD1 matches 7 bases. Trimming removed 6 bases from V and 1 base from J; junction bases left unmatched: 18. Germline CDR1 reads KGHSH; CDR2 reads LQKENI. The length of the CDR3 is 19 residues. CDR3 loop: CASSRTRDSRLESNQPQHF. The CDR3 DNA reads as TGTGCCAGCTCGCGCACCCGGGACAGTAGGTTGGAAAGCAATCAGCCCCAGCATTTT.

The chain uses TRBV2 and TRBJ1-1; perhaps TRBD1 as D (6 bases). Germline lookup yields CDR1 SNHLY and CDR2 FYNNEI. The length of the CDR3 is 11 residues. V gave up 8 bases and J gave up 4 bases, with 8 bases separating them. CDR3 sequence: CASLGATEAFF. CDR3 nucleotides: TGTGCCAGCTTGGGGGCCACTGAAGCTTTCTTT.

This clone came up a few times. The chain joins TRBV7-2 to TRBJ1-3; TRBD1 is a possible D gene (6 bases). There are 14 residues in the CDR3. Trimming left V 6 bases short and J 0 bases short, with 9 bases between. From germline, CDR1 is SGHTA and CDR2 FQGNSA. The CDR3 DNA follows: TGTGCCAGCAGTCGACAGGCCTCTGGAAACACCATATATTTT. Amino acid sequence: CASSRQASGNTIYF.

To note about this clone: The junction and the germline gene differ at one end; a read error may be behind it. V usage is TRBV28 and J usage is TRBJ2-3, with D possibly matching TRBD1 (6 bases). The CDR3 spans 17 residues. The germline V gene encodes CDR1 MDHEN and CDR2 SYDVKM. CDR3 nucleotide sequence: TGTGCCAGCAGTTTTTTACCCAGTGCAGGGCGGACAGACACGCAGTATTTT. The encoded protein is CASSFLPSAGRTDTQYF.

The chain carries TRBV18 and TRBJ2-7, with D possibly TRBD1 on 5 matching bases. Trimming cost V 2 bases and J 5 bases, with 10 bases left between them. Germline CDR1 KGHSH, CDR2 LQKENI. CDR3 size: 13 residues. CDR3 DNA: TGTGCCAGCTCACCAGGGTTAGGGGACGAGCAGTACTTC. Protein product: CASSPGLGDEQYF.

The rearrangement links TRBV9 to TRBJ1-6, with D uncertain. There are 13 residues in the CDR3. The germline CDR1 and CDR2 sequences are SGDLS and YYNGEE. Trimming shortened V by 1 base and J by 13 bases, and 12 bases separated the two germline ends. CDR3 amino acids: CASSVSGLVPLHF. CDR3 coding DNA: TGTGCCAGCAGCGTATCAGGATTGGTCCCCCTCCACTTT. The full variable domain, rest sourced from reference TRBV9 and TRBJ1-6, is DSGVTQTPKHLITATGQRVTLRCSPRSGDLSVYWYQQSLDQGLQFLIQYYNGEERAKGNILERFSAQQFPDLHSELNLSSLELGDSALYFCASSVSGLVPLHFGNGTRLTVT.

The chain is built from TRBV18 and TRBJ2-2; the match to TRBD1 covers 10 bases. V shed 2 bases, J shed 2 bases, and the junction held 2 bases outside the gene matches. The CDR3 extends over 16 amino acids. Germline loops: CDR1 KGHSH, CDR2 LQKENI. The CDR3 sequence: CASSPRTGGNTGELFF. The CDR3 nucleotides read TGTGCCAGCTCACCAAGGACAGGGGGAAACACCGGGGAGCTGTTTTTT.

The chain combines TRBV3-1 (or the pseudogene TRBV3-2) with TRBJ2-1; D gene unclear. Germline V gene lookup returns CDR1 LGHDT and CDR2 YNNKEL (reference sequence). This CDR3 has 12 residues. Trimming pared 0 bases from V and 13 bases from J, leaving 10 bases between. DNA for the CDR3: TGTGCCAGCAGCCAAGAATCCAGCGCACAGTTCTTC. This sequence encodes CASSQESSAQFF.

CDR3 DNA: TGCAGTGCTAGTTGGGGGCCTGGCAGGGGCAACCTAGAGACCCAGTACTTC. Translated: CSASWGPGRGNLETQYF. The rearrangement uses TRBV20-1 and TRBJ2-5; D perhaps matches TRBD1 (6 bases). Trimming cost V 3 bases and J 4 bases, with 24 bases left between them. This CDR3 comprises 17 residues. The germline V gene encodes CDR1 DFQATT and CDR2 SNEGSKA (reference sequence).

The chain has TRBV7-6 and TRBJ1-2, with D uncertain. V dropped 5 bases and J dropped 8 bases, with 12 bases sitting between them. From germline, CDR1 is SGHVS and CDR2 FNYEAQ. CDR3 length equals 12 residues. The chain's CDR3 is CASSPYTPGYTF. In DNA form, the CDR3 reads TGTGCCAGCAGCCCGTACACCCCAGGCTACACCTTC.

This clone turned up a few times. V gene TRBV2 combines with J gene TRBJ1-2, with D possibly matching TRBD1 (6 bases). The CDR3 runs to 14 residues. Germline V CDR1 and CDR2: SNHLY, FYNNEI. The germline V and J ends were trimmed by 5 bases and 4 bases, with 14 bases remaining between them. The CDR3 coding sequence is TGTGCCAGCAGTAGGCTCGGGACACTCTATGGCTACACCTTC. Translation gives CASSRLGTLYGYTF. The variable domain in full, with the rest retrieved from reference TRBV2 and TRBJ1-2, is EPEVTQTPSHQVTQMGQEVILRCVPISNHLYFYWYRQILGQKVEFLVSFYNNEISEKSEIFDDQFSVERPDGSNFTLKIRSTKLEDSAMYFCASSRLGTLYGYTFGSGTRLTVV.

The chain combines TRBV4-3 with TRBJ2-1; tentatively, D is TRBD2 (6 bases). V lost 3 bases, J lost 0 bases, and 18 bases lay in between. There are 18 residues in the CDR3. Germline CDR1 LGHNA, CDR2 YSLEER. The CDR3 reads CASSQGESGLSSYNEQFF. The CDR3 region has the DNA TGCGCCAGCAGCCAGGGGGAAAGCGGGTTAAGCTCCTACAATGAGCAGTTCTTC.

The CDR3 DNA sequence: TGTGCCAGCAGACTTGGACAGGGGGCCGGGCATTTT. It translates to CASRLGQGAGHF. The rearrangement links TRBV6-5 to TRBJ1-5; 11 bases are shared with TRBD1. The germline CDR1 and CDR2 sequences are MNHEY and SVGAGI. This CDR3 comprises 12 residues. J was trimmed by 15 bases and V by 6 bases; bases with no gene match: 7.

The chain carries TRBV6-2 or TRBV6-3 and TRBJ1-2; TRBD1 matches 7 bases. The germline V gene has CDR1 MNHEY and CDR2 SVGEGT. V dropped 6 bases and J dropped 0; count of bases not matched to a gene: 13. This CDR3 has 17 residues. CDR3 sequence (DNA): TGTGCCAGCAGCAACGCGGGACAGACTGCGGCTAACTATGGCTACACCTTC. This encodes CASSNAGQTAANYGYTF.

In this sample, this clone turned up once. J is TRBJ1-2 and V is TRBV2; a possible D gene is TRBD1 (6 bases). Germline V gene data show CDR1 as SNHLY and CDR2 as FYNNEI. This CDR3 is built from 13 residues. V lost 2 bases, J lost 8 bases, and 12 bases lay in between. The DNA of the CDR3 is TGTGCCAGCAGTGAACGGGGGGCTGGCGGCTACACCTTC. Its protein is CASSERGAGGYTF.

The rearrangement links TRBV6-5 to TRBJ1-1; 10 positions match TRBD1. CDR3 length equals 15 residues. With V trimmed by 8 bases and J by 2 bases, 8 bases remained unmatched. The V gene's germline CDR1 is MNHEY and CDR2 SVGAGI. The CDR3 protein is CASETMTGGNTEAFF. The CDR3 coding sequence is TGTGCCAGCGAGACTATGACAGGGGGCAACACTGAAGCTTTCTTT.

V and J are TRBV18 and TRBJ1-3, with 7 nucleotides matching TRBD1. The junction had 9 bases not matched to a gene; V was cut back by 4 bases and J by 0 bases. The CDR3 consists of 17 residues. Germline CDR1 and CDR2: KGHSH and LQKENI. The CDR3 reads CASSLKQGLSSGNTIYF. The CDR3 bases are TGTGCCAGCTCACTGAAACAGGGGCTTAGCTCTGGAAACACCATATATTTT.

The chain couples TRBV6-5 to TRBJ2-1, with 11 bases lining up with TRBD2. Germline V gives CDR1 MNHEY, CDR2 SVGAGI. This CDR3 comprises 15 residues. V was pared by 7 bases and J by 10 bases, with 12 bases of the junction left unmatched. The CDR3, as DNA: TGTGCCAGCACCACCGGGGCTAGCGGGAGGACAGAGCAGTTCTTC. Residues: CASTTGASGRTEQFF.

The chain joins TRBV21-1 to TRBJ2-7; no check of the table's D call, TRBD2, against the DNA was made. TRBV21-1 is designated a pseudogene. CDR3 length equals 16 residues. CDR3 residues: CASSNAPGRGSYEQYF. Here the CDR3 DNA reads TGTGCCAGCAGCAATGCGCCAGGCCGGGGCTCCTACGAGCAGTACTTC.

This clone has only a few counts. The chain recombines TRBV12-3 or TRBV12-4 with TRBJ1-1; D unclear. Trimming removed 1 base from V and 4 bases from J, with 4 bases in between. CDR3 length: 12 amino acids. The CDR3, as DNA: TGTGCCAGCAGTTTAGACACCACTGAAGCTTTCTTT. Translation gives CASSLDTTEAFF.

This clone showed up just once. The V call is TRBV18, the J call TRBJ2-3, with 7 positions matching TRBD2. J was trimmed by 1 base and V by 0 bases; bases with no gene match: 4. The CDR3 contains 16 residues. Per the germline V gene, CDR1 is KGHSH and CDR2 is LQKENI. CDR3 coding DNA: TGTGCCAGCTCACCACCAGCGGGATACGGCACAGATACGCAGTATTTT. Translated, it gives CASSPPAGYGTDTQYF.

The chain combines TRBV7-8 with TRBJ2-6, with 7 bases aligning to TRBD1. There are 16 residues in the CDR3. V was pared by 4 bases and J by 1 base, with 4 bases of the junction left unmatched. Germline V lookup: CDR1 SGHVS, CDR2 FQNEAQ. This chain's CDR3 is CASSSLRGSGANVLTF. The CDR3 nucleotides read TGTGCCAGCAGCTCCCTCAGGGGGTCTGGGGCCAACGTCCTGACTTTC.

CDR3 in DNA: TGTGCCAGCAGCCAGTCATGGGGGGAGGCGGATACGCAGTATTTT. Its protein product is CASSQSWGEADTQYF. This chain connects TRBV3-1 (or the pseudogene TRBV3-2) to TRBJ2-3, with D tentatively TRBD2 (6 bases). The CDR3 loop spans 15 amino acids. The ends were cut back, 3 bases at V and 6 bases at J, with 16 bases in the middle. Germline V CDR1 and CDR2: LGHDT, YNNKEL (reference sequence).

This clone occurred a few times. The chain links TRBV2 to TRBJ1-1; 7 nucleotides align to TRBD1. Germline V lookup: CDR1 SNHLY, CDR2 FYNNEI. Trimming cost V 4 bases and J 6 bases; bases outside gene matches: 8. This CDR3 has 14 residues. In DNA, the CDR3 is TGTGCCAGCAGTGTTCCCCGACAGGGTCCTGAAGCTTTCTTT. Protein sequence: CASSVPRQGPEAFF.

The chain has TRBV12-3 or TRBV12-4 and TRBJ1-2, with D uncertain. V dropped 3 bases and J dropped 8 bases, with 13 bases sitting between them. This CDR3 is built from 13 residues. The CDR3 sequence is CASSLRIEAGYTF. The CDR3 DNA sequence: TGTGCCAGCAGTTTGAGGATTGAGGCGGGCTACACCTTC.

The chain uses TRBV29-1 and TRBJ2-7, with TRBD2 matching over 9 bases. The CDR3 is 14 amino acids. Trimming took 6 bases from V and 1 from J; bases not matched to a gene: 7. CDR1 and CDR2 from the germline V gene are SQVTM and ANQGSEA. The CDR3: CSVKEREASYEQYF. DNA of the CDR3: TGCAGCGTCAAAGAGCGGGAGGCATCCTACGAGCAGTACTTC.

This clone was detected a few times. The chain employs TRBV7-9 and TRBJ1-4; 9 bases line up with TRBD1. CDR1 is SEHNR, CDR2 FQNEAQ, per germline (reference sequence). The CDR3 runs to 15 residues. V was clipped by 5 bases and J by 5 bases; unmatched bases: 6. The chain's CDR3 is CASSLGQGGNEKLFF. The CDR3, as DNA: TGTGCCAGCAGCCTGGGACAGGGCGGGAATGAAAAACTGTTTTTT.